The 16 T cell receptor beta chains reported below all come from one sample, sequenced in a study of blood T cell repertoires in COVID-19. Libraries were prepared by immunoSEQ multiplex PCR; TCRdb keeps only in-frame clonotypes and omits some of them. The table lists some 180,000 clones, approximately 85% of them singletons. The sample taken for sequencing was peripheral blood. The receptors come from a woman in her sixties with acute or convalescent COVID-19.

This chain joins TRBV4-1 and TRBJ2-7; 11 nucleotides agree with TRBD2. Germline CDR1 is MGHRA and CDR2 is YSYEKL. V was clipped by 1 base and J by 5 bases; unmatched bases: 4. The CDR3 extends over 15 amino acids. The CDR3 region has the DNA TGCGCCAGCAGCCAAGTTCTAGCGGGAGGACACGAGCAGTACTTC. This gives the protein CASSQVLAGGHEQYF.

The rearrangement links TRBV6-5 to TRBJ2-7; TRBD2 is a possible D gene (8 bases). Trimming removed 6 bases from V and 7 bases from J, with 16 bases in between. The CDR3 runs 13 residues. Germline CDR1 and CDR2: MNHEY and SVGAGI. CDR3: CASSAGGLGEQYF. In nucleotides, the CDR3 is TGTGCCAGCAGCGCAGGGGGACTAGGTGAGCAGTACTTC.

This chain uses TRBV13 with TRBJ2-1; a possible D gene is TRBD2 (5 bases). V was cut by 0 bases and J by 8 bases, with 14 bases left in between. CDR3 length: 15 residues. From germline, CDR1 is PRHDT and CDR2 FYEKMQ (reference sequence). CDR3 loop: CASSLGGYEGYEQFF. The DNA of the CDR3 is TGTGCCAGCAGCTTAGGTGGATACGAGGGCTATGAGCAGTTCTTC. Drawing the rest from reference TRBV13 and TRBJ2-1, the complete variable domain is AAGVIQSPRHLIKEKRETATLKCYPIPRHDTVYWYQQGPGQDPQFLISFYEKMQSDKGSIPDRFSAQQFSDYHSELNMSSLELGDSALYFCASSLGGYEGYEQFFGPGTRLTVL.

This clone was picked up one time. The chain employs TRBV28 and TRBJ1-3, with 7 bases that match TRBD1. The CDR3 runs to 14 residues. The V gene's germline CDR1 is MDHEN and CDR2 SYDVKM. V dropped 5 bases and J dropped 2; count of bases not matched to a gene: 3. CDR3 in amino acids: CASSLGQPGNTIYF. In DNA form, the CDR3 reads TGTGCCAGCAGTCTGGGACAGCCTGGAAACACCATATATTTT.

This rearrangement joins TRBV7-3 to TRBJ2-1, with 10 bases lining up with TRBD2. This CDR3 contains 15 residues. Per the germline V gene, CDR1 is SGHTA and CDR2 is FQGTGA. With 3 bases clipped from V and 5 bases from J, the junction kept 4 bases outside the gene matches. In DNA, the CDR3 is TGTGCCAGCAGCTTGGGACTAGCGCCGAACAATGAGCAGTTCTTC. Translated: CASSLGLAPNNEQFF.

The V and J genes are TRBV5-1 and TRBJ2-1, with 9 bases matching TRBD2. The V and J ends lost 4 bases and 2 bases, in that order; junction bases with no gene match: 16. This CDR3 comprises 19 residues. The germline gives CDR1 SGHRS, CDR2 YFSETQ. Here the CDR3 DNA reads TGCGCCAGCAGCCGAACGTTGATTAGCGGGAGCCGAACCTACAATGAGCAGTTCTTC. It yields the protein CASSRTLISGSRTYNEQFF.

V is TRBV5-1 and J is TRBJ1-1; TRBD1 matches at 9 bases. CDR3 length equals 15 residues. In germline, CDR1 is SGHRS, CDR2 YFSETQ. Trimming removed 3 bases from V and 6 bases from J; junction bases left unmatched: 9. The CDR3 DNA is TGCGCCAGCAGCTCGGACAGGGGCCCTGGGGCTGAAGCTTTCTTT. This translates into CASSSDRGPGAEAFF.

In this sample, this clone turned up once. The V gene is TRBV5-1, the J gene TRBJ1-6, with D hard to call. This CDR3 region has 16 residues. V gave up 0 bases and J gave up 3 bases, with 10 bases separating them. Germline V gene sequence: CDR1 SGHRS, CDR2 YFSETQ. CDR3 in amino acids: CASSLGQHSYNSPLHF. For the CDR3, the DNA is TGCGCCAGCAGCTTGGGGCAGCACAGCTATAATTCACCCCTCCACTTT.

V gene TRBV6-4 combines with J gene TRBJ1-5; D is possibly TRBD1 (5 bases). The germline gives CDR1 MRHNA, CDR2 SNTAGT. The CDR3 has 13 amino acids. V lost 4 bases and J 3 bases, leaving 7 bases between the germline ends. CDR3 sequence: CASSVRANQPQHF. CDR3 DNA sequence: TGTGCCAGCAGTGTCAGGGCCAATCAGCCCCAGCATTTT.

This sequence joins TRBV10-3 and TRBJ2-1; D ambiguous. Trimming removed 0 bases at V and 0 bases at J, with 15 bases between. Germline V lookup: CDR1 ENHRY, CDR2 SYGVKD. The CDR3 loop spans 18 amino acids. The CDR3 loop is CAISESRVAVSSYNEQFF. DNA for the CDR3: TGTGCCATCAGTGAGTCGAGAGTGGCGGTAAGCTCCTACAATGAGCAGTTCTTC.

The chain is built from TRBV19 and TRBJ2-2; 8 nucleotides match TRBD1. The CDR3 is 17 residues long. V lost 6 bases, J lost 1 base, and 10 bases stayed unmatched. Germline V CDR1 and CDR2: LNHDA, SQIVND (reference sequence). The CDR3 DNA reads as TGTGCCAGTAGCCATCTCTCCGGGACAGGGAACACCGGGGAGCTGTTTTTT. It is translated as CASSHLSGTGNTGELFF.

The chain couples TRBV28 to TRBJ1-6; TRBD1 is a possible D gene (6 bases). V was clipped by 6 bases and J by 2 bases, with 11 bases between them. The V gene's germline CDR1 is MDHEN and CDR2 SYDVKM. This CDR3 spans 15 amino acids. CDR3 DNA sequence: TGTGCCAGCAGAGAACAGGGTGCCTATAATTCACCCCTCCACTTT. Encoded protein: CASREQGAYNSPLHF.

V usage is TRBV9 and J usage is TRBJ1-1, with no clear D. Germline assignment: CDR1 SGDLS and CDR2 YYNGEE. Trimming removed 0 bases from V and 13 bases from J, with 13 bases in between. The CDR3 totals 12 residues. The CDR3 loop reads CASSVVEGTSFF. CDR3 bases: TGTGCCAGCAGCGTAGTGGAGGGTACCAGTTTCTTT.

The J gene is TRBJ1-2, the V gene TRBV25-1; tentatively, D is TRBD1 (6 bases). CDR1 and CDR2 (germline): MGHDK, SYGVNS. With 5 bases removed from V and 6 bases from J, the gap between germline ends came to 13 bases. The CDR3 runs to 13 residues. The DNA for the CDR3 is TGTGCCAGCAGTAATCAGGGGACGGATGGCTACACCTTC. It is translated as CASSNQGTDGYTF.

The chain uses TRBV6-5 and TRBJ1-5; D is undetermined. Trimming stripped 0 bases from V and 1 base from J, with 7 bases between. Germline loops: CDR1 MNHEY, CDR2 SVGAGI. The CDR3 is 15 residues long. The DNA of the CDR3 is TGTGCCAGCAGTTACTCGCAGGTCAGCAATCAGCCCCAGCATTTT. Its protein product is CASSYSQVSNQPQHF.

This clone showed up just once. One end of the junction fails to match germline, which may point to a read error. The rearrangement links TRBV10-1 to TRBJ2-1; 8 bases align to TRBD1. Germline CDR1 is WNHNN and CDR2 is SYGVQD (reference sequence). The CDR3 length is 13 residues. The CDR3 region is CASSESIPGQALF. CDR3 DNA: TGCGCCAGCAGTGAGTCGATCCCGGGACAGGCTCTCTTC.